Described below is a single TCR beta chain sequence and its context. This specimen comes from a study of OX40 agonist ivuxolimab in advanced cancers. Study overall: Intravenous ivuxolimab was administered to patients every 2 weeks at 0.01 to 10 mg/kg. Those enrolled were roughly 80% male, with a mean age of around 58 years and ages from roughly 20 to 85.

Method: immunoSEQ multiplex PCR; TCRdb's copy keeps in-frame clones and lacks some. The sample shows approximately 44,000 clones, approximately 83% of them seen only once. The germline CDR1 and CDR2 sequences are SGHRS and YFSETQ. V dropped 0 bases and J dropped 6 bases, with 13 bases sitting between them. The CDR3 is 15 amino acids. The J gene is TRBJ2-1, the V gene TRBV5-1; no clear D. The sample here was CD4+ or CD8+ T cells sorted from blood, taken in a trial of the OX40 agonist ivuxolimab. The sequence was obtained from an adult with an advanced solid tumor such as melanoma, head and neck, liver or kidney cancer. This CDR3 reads CASSLGGPPSNEQFF. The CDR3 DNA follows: TGCGCCAGCAGCTTGGGGGGTCCCCCCTCCAATGAGCAGTTCTTC.